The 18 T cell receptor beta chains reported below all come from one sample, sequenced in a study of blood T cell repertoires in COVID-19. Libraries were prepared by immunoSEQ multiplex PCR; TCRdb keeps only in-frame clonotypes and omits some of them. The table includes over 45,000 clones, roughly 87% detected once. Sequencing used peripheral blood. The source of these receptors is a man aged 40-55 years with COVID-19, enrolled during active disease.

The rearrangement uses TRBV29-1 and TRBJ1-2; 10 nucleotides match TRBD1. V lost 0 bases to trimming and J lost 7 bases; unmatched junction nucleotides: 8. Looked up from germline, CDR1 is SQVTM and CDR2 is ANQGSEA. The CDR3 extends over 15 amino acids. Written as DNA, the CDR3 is TGCAGCGTTGAAGATCCGGGACAGGGGTCGGGTGGCTACACCTTC. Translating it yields CSVEDPGQGSGGYTF.

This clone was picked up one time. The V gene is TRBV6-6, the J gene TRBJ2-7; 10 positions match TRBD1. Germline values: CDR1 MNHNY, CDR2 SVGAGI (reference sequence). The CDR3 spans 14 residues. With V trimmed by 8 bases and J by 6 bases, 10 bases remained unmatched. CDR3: CASREGGQGGEQYF. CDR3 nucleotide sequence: TGTGCCAGCCGAGAGGGTGGACAGGGGGGCGAGCAGTACTTC.

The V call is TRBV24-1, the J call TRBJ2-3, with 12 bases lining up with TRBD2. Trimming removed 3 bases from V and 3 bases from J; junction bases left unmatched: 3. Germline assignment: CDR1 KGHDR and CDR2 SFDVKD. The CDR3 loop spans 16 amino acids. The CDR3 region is CATSDGLAGLTDTQYF. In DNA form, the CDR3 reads TGTGCCACCAGTGATGGACTAGCGGGGCTAACAGATACGCAGTATTTT.

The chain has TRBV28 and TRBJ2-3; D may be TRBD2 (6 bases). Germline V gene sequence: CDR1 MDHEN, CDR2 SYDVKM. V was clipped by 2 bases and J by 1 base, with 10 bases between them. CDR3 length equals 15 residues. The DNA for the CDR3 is TGTGCCAGCAGTTTAGGCGCTAGCGGCACAGATACGCAGTATTTT. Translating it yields CASSLGASGTDTQYF. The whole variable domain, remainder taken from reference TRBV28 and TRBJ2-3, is DVKVTQSSRYLVKRTGEKVFLECVQDMDHENMFWYRQDPGLGLRLIYFSYDVKMKEKGDIPEGYSVSREKKERFSLILESASTNQTSMYLCASSLGASGTDTQYFGPGTRLTVL.

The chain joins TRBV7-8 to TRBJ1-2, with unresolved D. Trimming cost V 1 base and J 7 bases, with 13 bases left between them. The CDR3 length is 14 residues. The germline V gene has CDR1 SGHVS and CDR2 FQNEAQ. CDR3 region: CASSLVAGGSGYTF. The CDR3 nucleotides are TGTGCCAGCAGCTTAGTTGCGGGCGGGAGTGGCTACACCTTC.

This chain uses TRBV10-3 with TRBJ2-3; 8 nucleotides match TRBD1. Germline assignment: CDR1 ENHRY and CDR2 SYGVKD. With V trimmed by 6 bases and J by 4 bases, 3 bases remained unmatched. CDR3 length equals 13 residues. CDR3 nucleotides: TGTGCCATCAGAGGACAGGGCGCAGATACGCAGTATTTT. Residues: CAIRGQGADTQYF.

This CDR3 is CASSLESNRGGETQYF. The DNA of the CDR3 is TGTGCCAGCAGCTTAGAGTCTAACAGGGGTGGGGAGACCCAGTACTTC. The V gene is TRBV7-8, the J gene TRBJ2-5; 7 positions agree with TRBD1. After removal of 1 base from V and 5 bases from J, the junction contained 10 bases not matched to a gene. CDR3 size: 16 residues. Germline-derived CDR1 and CDR2 are SGHVS and FQNEAQ.

CDR3 in amino acids: CASSYMAGAQGDTQYF. CDR3 DNA: TGTGCCAGCAGTTACATGGCGGGGGCCCAGGGAGATACGCAGTATTTT. The chain recombines TRBV6-5 with TRBJ2-3; D possibly corresponds to TRBD2 (7 bases). V was cut by 2 bases and J by 5 bases, with 17 bases left in between. This CDR3 spans 16 amino acids. Germline CDR1 MNHEY, CDR2 SVGAGI.

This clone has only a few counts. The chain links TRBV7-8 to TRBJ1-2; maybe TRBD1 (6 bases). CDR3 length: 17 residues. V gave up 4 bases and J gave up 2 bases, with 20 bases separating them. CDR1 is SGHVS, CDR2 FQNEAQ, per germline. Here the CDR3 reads CASSSRLRQAGNYGYTF. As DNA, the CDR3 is TGTGCCAGCAGCTCCCGATTAAGACAGGCTGGGAACTATGGCTACACCTTC. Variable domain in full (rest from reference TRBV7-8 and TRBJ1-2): GAGVSQSPRYKVAKRGQDVALRCDPISGHVSLFWYQQALGQGPEFLTYFQNEAQLDKSGLPSDRFFAERPEGSVSTLKIQRTQQEDSAVYLCASSSRLRQAGNYGYTFGSGTRLTVV.

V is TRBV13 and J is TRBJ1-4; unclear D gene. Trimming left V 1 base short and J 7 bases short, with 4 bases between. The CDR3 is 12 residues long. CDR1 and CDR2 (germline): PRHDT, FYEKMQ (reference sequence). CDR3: CASSLASEKLFF. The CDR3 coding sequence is TGTGCCAGCAGCTTAGCATCTGAAAAACTGTTTTTT.

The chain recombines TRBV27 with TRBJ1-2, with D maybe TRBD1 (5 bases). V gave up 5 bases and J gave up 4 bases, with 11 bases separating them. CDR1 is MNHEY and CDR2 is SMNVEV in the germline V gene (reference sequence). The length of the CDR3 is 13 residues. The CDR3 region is CASSGGAFYGYTF. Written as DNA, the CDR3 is TGTGCCAGCAGTGGAGGGGCCTTCTATGGCTACACCTTC.

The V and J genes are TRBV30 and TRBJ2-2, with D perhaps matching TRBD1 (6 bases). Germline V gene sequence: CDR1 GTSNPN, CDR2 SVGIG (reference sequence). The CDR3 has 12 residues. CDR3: CARDTRSGELFF. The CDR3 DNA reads TGTGCACGGGACACTCGGTCCGGGGAGCTGTTTTTT.

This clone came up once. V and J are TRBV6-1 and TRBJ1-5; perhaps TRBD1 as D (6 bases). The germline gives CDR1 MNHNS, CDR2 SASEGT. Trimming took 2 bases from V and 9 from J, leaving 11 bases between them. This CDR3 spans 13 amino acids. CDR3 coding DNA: TGTGCCAGCAGTGAATCGTGGGGGCGGCCCCAGCATTTT. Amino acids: CASSESWGRPQHF.

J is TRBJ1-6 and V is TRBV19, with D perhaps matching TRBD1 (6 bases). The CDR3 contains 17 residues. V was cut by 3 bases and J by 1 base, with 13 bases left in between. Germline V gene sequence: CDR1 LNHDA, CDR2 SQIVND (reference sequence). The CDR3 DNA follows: TGTGCCAGTAGTATGGGGGCCCACCGATCCTATAATTCACCCCTCCACTTT. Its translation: CASSMGAHRSYNSPLHF.

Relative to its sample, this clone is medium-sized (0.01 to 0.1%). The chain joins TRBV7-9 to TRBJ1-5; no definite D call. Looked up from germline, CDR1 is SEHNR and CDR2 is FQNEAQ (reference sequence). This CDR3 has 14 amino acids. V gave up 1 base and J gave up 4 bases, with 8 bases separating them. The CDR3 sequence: CASSLDQRNQPQHF. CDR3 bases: TGTGCCAGCAGCTTAGATCAGCGGAATCAGCCCCAGCATTTT.

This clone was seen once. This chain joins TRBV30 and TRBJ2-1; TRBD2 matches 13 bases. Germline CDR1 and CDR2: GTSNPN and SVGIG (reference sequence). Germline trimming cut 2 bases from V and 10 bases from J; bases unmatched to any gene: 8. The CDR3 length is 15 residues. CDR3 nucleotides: TGTGCCTGGAGTAGAGGACTAGCGGGAGTATACGAGCAGTTCTTC. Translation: CAWSRGLAGVYEQFF.

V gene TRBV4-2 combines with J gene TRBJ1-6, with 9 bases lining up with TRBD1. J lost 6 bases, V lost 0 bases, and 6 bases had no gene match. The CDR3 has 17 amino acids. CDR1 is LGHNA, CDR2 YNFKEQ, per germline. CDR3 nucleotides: TGTGCCAGCAGCCAAGATTTAAGGGGACAGGGTAATTCACCCCTCCACTTT. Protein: CASSQDLRGQGNSPLHF.

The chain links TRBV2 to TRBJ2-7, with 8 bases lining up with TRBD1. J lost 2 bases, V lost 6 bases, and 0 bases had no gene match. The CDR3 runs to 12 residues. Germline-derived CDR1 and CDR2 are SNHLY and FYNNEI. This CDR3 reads CASRDRAYEQYF. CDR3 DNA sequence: TGTGCCAGCAGGGACAGGGCCTACGAGCAGTACTTC.